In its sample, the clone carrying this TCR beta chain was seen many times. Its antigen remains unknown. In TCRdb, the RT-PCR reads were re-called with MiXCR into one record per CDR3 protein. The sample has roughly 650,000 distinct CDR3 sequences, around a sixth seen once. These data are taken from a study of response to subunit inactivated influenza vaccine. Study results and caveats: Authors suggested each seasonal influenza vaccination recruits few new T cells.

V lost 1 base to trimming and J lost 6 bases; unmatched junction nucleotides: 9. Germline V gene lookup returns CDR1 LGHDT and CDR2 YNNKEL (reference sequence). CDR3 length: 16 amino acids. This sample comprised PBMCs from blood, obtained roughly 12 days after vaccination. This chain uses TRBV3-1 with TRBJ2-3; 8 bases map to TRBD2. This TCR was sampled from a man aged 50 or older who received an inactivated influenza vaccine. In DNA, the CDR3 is TGTGCCAGCAGCCAAGCAGCGGGAGAGCGCCGCGATACGCAGTATTTT. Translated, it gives CASSQAAGERRDTQYF.